One and the same sample provided the 9 T cell receptor beta chains below, sequenced in a study of T cells in pancreatic ductal adenocarcinoma. Selected pancreatic ductal adenocarcinoma patients had undergone surgery without neoadjuvant therapy. Assay used: immunoSEQ multiplex PCR; TCRdb lists only in-frame clones, some missing. The table records 100,000 or so clones, over 90% of them present only once. The sequenced sample was PBMCs. These receptors were obtained from a human donor with pancreatic ductal adenocarcinoma.

The chain employs TRBV5-4 and TRBJ2-7; 8 bases are shared with TRBD1. The CDR3 totals 15 residues. Germline V gene data show CDR1 as SGHNT and CDR2 as YYREEE (reference sequence). The V gene end was trimmed by 3 bases and the J gene end by 7 bases; junction bases not matched to a gene: 12. Here the CDR3 DNA reads TGTGCCAGCAGCTCGACAGGACAGGGAGGAGGGGAGCAGTACTTC. It yields the protein CASSSTGQGGGEQYF. The full variable domain, rest sourced from reference TRBV5-4 and TRBJ2-7, is ETGVTQSPTHLIKTRGQQVTLRCSSQSGHNTVSWYQQALGQGPQFIFQYYREEENGRGNFPPRFSGLQFPNYSSELNVNALELDDSALYLCASSSTGQGGGEQYFGPGTRLTVT.

The CDR3 DNA reads TGTGCCAGCTCACCGGGACAGTCCTACGAGCAGTACTTC. Its translation: CASSPGQSYEQYF. The genes are TRBV18 and TRBJ2-7, with 7 bases identical to TRBD1. There are 13 residues in the CDR3. After removal of 3 bases from V and 1 base from J, the junction contained 0 bases not matched to a gene. CDR1 KGHSH and CDR2 LQKENI come from the germline V gene.

The CDR3 here is CSFETGGNEQFF. The CDR3 DNA reads as TGCAGCTTCGAGACAGGGGGCAATGAGCAGTTCTTC. This chain joins TRBV29-1 and TRBJ2-1; TRBD1 matches 9 bases. This CDR3 spans 12 amino acids. In germline, CDR1 is SQVTM, CDR2 ANQGSEA. V shed 8 bases and J 6 bases; nucleotides not matched to a gene: 5.

This chain uses TRBV5-1 with TRBJ2-4; 14 positions match TRBD2. This CDR3 has 20 residues. CDR1 is SGHRS, CDR2 YFSETQ, per germline. V shed 4 bases and J 2 bases; nucleotides not matched to a gene: 14. DNA for the CDR3: TGCGCCAGCAGCATCGGACTAGCGGGAGGCGAAATGGGACCCAAAAACATTCAGTACTTC. Amino acid sequence: CASSIGLAGGEMGPKNIQYF. Full variable domain (remainder filled in from reference TRBV5-1 and TRBJ2-4): KAGVTQTPRYLIKTRGQQVTLSCSPISGHRSVSWYQQTPGQGLQFLFEYFSETQRNKGNFPGRFSGRQFSNSRSEMNVSTLELGDSALYLCASSIGLAGGEMGPKNIQYFGAGTRLSVL.

The chain recombines TRBV10-3 with TRBJ1-2, with D perhaps TRBD1 (5 bases). The CDR3 covers 14 residues. Germline values: CDR1 ENHRY, CDR2 SYGVKD. V was pared by 0 bases and J by 4 bases, with 9 bases between. The CDR3 DNA sequence: TGTGCCATCAGTGAGTCTCCCGGGGGCTATGGCTACACCTTC. Encoded protein: CAISESPGGYGYTF.

The CDR3: CASRSIQEAEFYNEQFF. CDR3 nucleotides: TGTGCAAGTCGCTCCATCCAGGAAGCGGAATTCTACAATGAGCAGTTCTTC. The chain joins TRBV12-2 to TRBJ2-1; TRBD2 reflects the table's D call only, with no check against the DNA. TRBV12-2 is a pseudogene locus. The CDR3 has 17 amino acids.

This rearrangement joins TRBV9 to TRBJ2-7, with 8 bases fitting TRBD2. The CDR3 runs 15 residues. V lost 4 bases and J lost 4; bases outside the gene matches: 10. CDR1 and CDR2 (germline): SGDLS, YYNGEE. The CDR3 protein is CASSSRGKRGYEQYF. The DNA of the CDR3 is TGTGCCAGCAGCTCTAGGGGGAAGCGGGGGTACGAGCAGTACTTC.

The chain couples TRBV7-9 to TRBJ2-7; 9 bases agree with TRBD2. The V segment lost 5 bases and the J segment 1 base; nucleotides outside the gene matches: 9. CDR1 and CDR2 from the germline V gene are SEHNR and FQNEAQ (reference sequence). The CDR3 is 16 amino acids. The CDR3 DNA reads TGTGCCAGCAGCCTAAGGCCTCTAGCGGGATCCTACGAGCAGTACTTC. Its translation: CASSLRPLAGSYEQYF.

The chain uses TRBV29-1 and TRBJ2-1, with TRBD2 matching over 9 bases. Germline values: CDR1 SQVTM, CDR2 ANQGSEA. CDR3 length: 12 amino acids. The chain's CDR3 is CGGAGGPSEQFF. As DNA, the CDR3 is TGCGGGGGGGCGGGAGGGCCGTCCGAGCAGTTCTTC.